The entry below describes one T cell receptor beta chain. Which antigen it targets is not known. Base quality data are lacking; no much larger clone is found one base away. TCRbeta CDR3 regions were amplified from genomic DNA by means of the immunoSEQ Assay, a bias-controlled multiplex PCR. Per the source publication's procedure: The number of nucleated cells in each sample was estimated from the amplification of reference gene primers within the assay. To quantify the absolute abundance of each unique TCRbeta CDR3 rearrangement, sequence reads were collapsed and filtered. For each sample, productive Simpson clonality was calculated as the square root of Simpson's diversity index across productive rearrangements. In its TCRdb copy, this immuneACCESS table keeps in-frame sequences only and misses some clones. Where compared with another copy, unresolved V genes explain less than half of these, and the others have no known cause. V and J calls and clone size are those listed in that table; D and trimming were worked out from the DNA. This sample has about 270,000 clones in its table, and 86% of those were observed once. 8.5% to 9% of the sample comes from the top ten.

The record originates from a study of blood T cell repertoires in COVID-19 (dated by TCRdb to 2020 to 2022). Background for the entire study: Samples covering the acute and convalescent phases of COVID-19 were provided by collaborators in the United States, Italy and Spain. Where available, HLA class I and class II types were obtained from metadata supplied by the sample provider rather than from assay-based typing. The material from the prospective study consisted of cDNA or gDNA derived from T cells, B-cell-depleted T cells, or PBMCs. The repertoires were released in a freely available public database intended as a resource for research on the immune response to SARS-CoV-2. A de-identified subject ID, COVID-19 status, age in years and sex were almost always included in the sample metadata. The samples were drawn from two sources: the first 160 participants of the ongoing ImmuneRACE study, and 1,000 to 1,500 subjects contributed by 6 global collaborators. The dataset comprised deeply sampled blood TCRbeta repertoires from subjects exposed to, actively infected with, or recovered from COVID-19.

What the work shows at the level of the full study, not this receptor alone: The quantity of clinical and demographic metadata differed by source and by participant and was supplied without curation.

Collaborating institutions collected whole blood in K2EDTA tubes following their own protocols. For TCRbeta analysis, collaborators shipped samples in one of three forms: frozen whole blood, isolated PBMCs, or DNA extracted from either of those sample types. The sample was peripheral blood. This clonotype was sampled from a man aged 35 to 55 with active or convalescent COVID-19.

At the DNA level, the sequence is TGTGCCAGCAGCTTGGGGAGGGCCGAGCAGTACTTC. The resulting protein is CASSLGRAEQYF. The V gene is TRBV5-6 and the J gene is TRBJ2-7; TRBD2 is possibly the D segment (6 matching bases). In the germline V gene, CDR1 corresponds to SGHDT and CDR2 to YYEEEE. The CDR3 sequence holds 12 residues, the cysteine and phenylalanine included. Of all the DNA, just the CDR3 is kept, 36 bases in frame from base 1. V is reduced by 0 bases and J by 6 bases, leaving a spacing of 7 bases between them.